One sample yielded the 31 T cell receptor beta chains listed below, sequenced in a study of T cell responses to AZD1222 COVID-19 vaccine. Profiling relied on immunoSEQ multiplex PCR, and the TCRdb table lists in-frame clones only, not all of them. The sample lists over 100,000 clones, around 85% occurring once. The input for sequencing was peripheral blood, taken on day 0 of AZD1222 vaccination. These receptors originate from an adult in good health.

The CDR3 DNA sequence: TGTGCCAGCAGTTTAATGGTGGGGGAGCAGTACTTC. Its translation: CASSLMVGEQYF. The chain links TRBV28 to TRBJ2-7; D unresolved. V lost 2 bases to trimming and J lost 7 bases, with 9 bases between them. CDR3 size: 12 residues. The germline gives CDR1 MDHEN, CDR2 SYDVKM.

V is TRBV12-3 or TRBV12-4 and J is TRBJ2-7, with D possibly TRBD1 on 6 matching bases. The CDR3 is 13 residues long. Trimming cost V 0 bases and J 9 bases, with 12 bases left between them. Here the CDR3 DNA reads TGTGCCAGCAGTTTAGCCGGGACAAGCAGGCAGTACTTC. Amino acids: CASSLAGTSRQYF.

A few counts support this clone. CDR3 region: CASSGGVAQFF. In DNA form, the CDR3 reads TGTGCCAGCAGTGGAGGCGTAGCGCAGTTCTTC. V gene TRBV2 combines with J gene TRBJ2-1; D not resolved. CDR1 and CDR2 from the germline V gene are SNHLY and FYNNEI. The V end lost 4 bases, the J end lost 12 bases, and 10 bases lay between the germline ends. The length of the CDR3 is 11 residues.

J is TRBJ2-7 and V is TRBV6-1; 8 bases are shared with TRBD2. The junction had 17 bases not matched to a gene; V was cut back by 2 bases and J by 8 bases. CDR1 MNHNS and CDR2 SASEGT come from the germline V gene. The CDR3 covers 17 residues. The CDR3, as DNA: TGTGCCAGCAGTGAAAGCCCCCTTAGCGGGGTCCGGGGTAAGCAGTACTTC. Translated: CASSESPLSGVRGKQYF.

In DNA, the CDR3 is TGTGCCAGCAGTGAGTCAGGGGATAGCAATCAGCCCCAGCATTTT. It encodes CASSESGDSNQPQHF. The chain recombines TRBV2 with TRBJ1-5; D possibly corresponds to TRBD1 (6 bases). The germline gives CDR1 SNHLY, CDR2 FYNNEI. Trimming left V 3 bases short and J 0 bases short, with 9 bases between. There are 15 residues in the CDR3.

The CDR3 here is CASSLYDPGNNSPLHF. The CDR3 bases are TGTGCCAGCAGCTTATATGATCCAGGGAACAATTCACCCCTCCACTTT. The chain couples TRBV7-9 to TRBJ1-6; perhaps TRBD1 as D (5 bases). This CDR3 has 16 residues. Germline assignment: CDR1 SEHNR and CDR2 FQNEAQ (reference sequence). Trimming left V 2 bases short and J 7 bases short, with 15 bases between.

The V call is TRBV5-6, the J call TRBJ1-3; weak D call: TRBD1 (5 bases). The CDR3 runs 15 residues. Germline-derived CDR1 and CDR2 are SGHDT and YYEEEE. V gave up 5 bases and J gave up 7 bases, with 19 bases separating them. CDR3 sequence (DNA): TGTGCCAGCAGTAACCCGGGACCAGGCTCGAACACCATATATTTT. Translation gives CASSNPGPGSNTIYF.

This rearrangement joins TRBV30 to TRBJ2-2; 7 bases agree with TRBD1. This CDR3 has 18 residues. V was clipped by 3 bases and J by 6 bases; unmatched bases: 19. Germline loops: CDR1 GTSNPN, CDR2 SVGIG (reference sequence). In nucleotides, the CDR3 is TGTGCCTGGAGCCTCACCGGGACAGCGACCACCGATGCCGGGGAGCTGTTTTTT. Amino acid sequence: CAWSLTGTATTDAGELFF.

V and J are TRBV7-8 and TRBJ2-7, with 9 positions matching TRBD2. This CDR3 spans 16 amino acids. Germline assignment: CDR1 SGHVS and CDR2 FQNEAQ. V shed 3 bases, J shed 6 bases, and the junction held 12 bases outside the gene matches. CDR3 bases: TGTGCCAGCAGCTTTGGGTCGGGACTAGCCTCGTCCGAGCAGTACTTC. Translated: CASSFGSGLASSEQYF. The complete variable domain, with remaining parts taken from reference TRBV7-8 and TRBJ2-7, reads GAGVSQSPRYKVAKRGQDVALRCDPISGHVSLFWYQQALGQGPEFLTYFQNEAQLDKSGLPSDRFFAERPEGSVSTLKIQRTQQEDSAVYLCASSFGSGLASSEQYFGPGTRLTVT.

The chain recombines TRBV10-1 with TRBJ2-2, with D tentatively TRBD1 (5 bases). The CDR3 covers 14 residues. Germline V gene lookup returns CDR1 WNHNN and CDR2 SYGVQD (reference sequence). V lost 3 bases and J lost 4, with 9 bases in between. The CDR3 nucleotides are TGCGCCAGCAGTGACGTCCAGGGCACCGGGGAGCTGTTTTTT. Translated, it gives CASSDVQGTGELFF.

Comments on this clone: Within the sample, other DNA sequences also encode this same CDR3. V and J are TRBV7-9 and TRBJ1-2, with D hard to call. CDR3 length equals 12 residues. The V end was cut by 5 bases, the J end by 5 bases, with 9 bases between. Germline V gene sequence: CDR1 SEHNR, CDR2 FQNEAQ (reference sequence). CDR3 in amino acids: CASSLAGYGYTF. Written as DNA, the CDR3 is TGTGCCAGCAGCCTTGCGGGGTATGGCTACACCTTC.

The chain employs TRBV2 and TRBJ1-2, with D hard to call. The CDR3 is 15 residues long. CDR1 is SNHLY, CDR2 FYNNEI, per germline. Trimming shortened V by 7 bases and J by 6 bases, and 21 bases separated the two germline ends. In DNA form, the CDR3 reads TGTGCCAGCACCCCGGTAGTCCGTGGGGTTGATGGCTACACCTTC. Translated: CASTPVVRGVDGYTF.

V is TRBV2 and J is TRBJ1-1; 10 bases are a match to TRBD1. The V gene's germline CDR1 is SNHLY and CDR2 FYNNEI. The CDR3 contains 14 residues. V lost 6 bases and J lost 3; bases outside the gene matches: 4. The CDR3: CASRTGTGDTEAFF. The CDR3 DNA is TGTGCCAGCAGGACCGGGACAGGGGACACTGAAGCTTTCTTT.

V is TRBV5-1 and J is TRBJ2-7; TRBD1 agrees at 9 bases. CDR1 and CDR2 (germline): SGHRS, YFSETQ. This CDR3 contains 16 residues. The V gene end was trimmed by 0 bases and the J gene end by 0 bases; junction bases not matched to a gene: 4. The DNA for the CDR3 is TGCGCCAGCAGCTTGGCCGGGACAGGGAGCTCCTACGAGCAGTACTTC. This encodes CASSLAGTGSSYEQYF.

Only one count was recorded for this clone. At the DNA level, this CDR3 is encoded by other sequences in the same sample as well. The rearrangement uses TRBV28 and TRBJ1-5; D call uncertain. Trimming left V 1 base short and J 1 base short, with 5 bases between. CDR3 length: 14 amino acids. Germline V CDR1 and CDR2: MDHEN, SYDVKM. The CDR3 here is CASSLSGSNQPQHF. The CDR3 nucleotides read TGTGCCAGCAGTTTATCGGGGAGCAATCAGCCCCAGCATTTT.

The V call is TRBV11-3, the J call TRBJ2-1; D may be TRBD2 (6 bases). The length of the CDR3 is 15 residues. Trimming left V 5 bases short and J 4 bases short, with 15 bases between. Looked up from germline, CDR1 is SGHNT and CDR2 is YENEEA. The CDR3 DNA is TGTGCCAGCAGCCCTAGACTAGGCCCGTACAATGAGCAGTTCTTC. This translates into CASSPRLGPYNEQFF.

The gene calls are TRBV19 and TRBJ2-2; 14 positions agree with TRBD2. The CDR3 runs 17 residues. J was trimmed by 5 bases and V by 5 bases; bases with no gene match: 7. Germline V gene sequence: CDR1 LNHDA, CDR2 SQIVND (reference sequence). DNA for the CDR3: TGTGCCAGTAGTTCTACGACTAGCGGGAGGGCAACCGGGGAGCTGTTTTTT. Protein product: CASSSTTSGRATGELFF.

V and J are TRBV28 and TRBJ1-2; 9 bases match TRBD1. CDR3 length: 15 residues. V was pared by 5 bases and J by 3 bases, with 7 bases of the junction left unmatched. Germline V CDR1 and CDR2: MDHEN, SYDVKM. CDR3 in amino acids: CASSPGTGNHYGYTF. In DNA form, the CDR3 reads TGTGCCAGCAGTCCCGGGACAGGGAATCACTATGGCTACACCTTC.

The V call is TRBV28, the J call TRBJ2-7, with 8 bases matching TRBD2. V trimming: 1 base; J trimming: 5 bases; junction bases outside the gene matches: 10. The CDR3 loop spans 16 amino acids. Germline CDR1 is MDHEN and CDR2 is SYDVKM. The CDR3 loop is CASSLSGGAGRHEQYF. The DNA of the CDR3 is TGTGCCAGCAGTTTATCGGGGGGGGCAGGGCGCCACGAGCAGTACTTC. The variable domain in full, completed from reference TRBV28 and TRBJ2-7, reads DVKVTQSSRYLVKRTGEKVFLECVQDMDHENMFWYRQDPGLGLRLIYFSYDVKMKEKGDIPEGYSVSREKKERFSLILESASTNQTSMYLCASSLSGGAGRHEQYFGPGTRLTVT.

The CDR3: CAISPGLGTGELFF. As DNA, the CDR3 is TGTGCCATCAGCCCAGGGTTGGGCACCGGGGAGCTGTTTTTT. The chain recombines TRBV10-3 with TRBJ2-2, with D possibly matching TRBD1 (5 bases). CDR1 is ENHRY and CDR2 is SYGVKD in the germline V gene. The V gene lost 6 bases and the J gene lost 4 bases, with 12 bases spanning the gap. The CDR3 spans 14 residues.

Here the CDR3 reads CASSPGTGRMNTEAFF. The DNA for the CDR3 is TGTGCCAGCAGCCCCGGGACAGGGCGGATGAACACTGAAGCTTTCTTT. The chain employs TRBV5-6 and TRBJ1-1; 9 bases are shared with TRBD1. The V and J ends lost 4 bases and 0 bases, in that order; junction bases with no gene match: 7. There are 16 residues in the CDR3. Germline V lookup: CDR1 SGHDT, CDR2 YYEEEE.

V gene TRBV27 combines with J gene TRBJ2-1; 9 bases line up with TRBD2. Unmatched junction bases numbered 16, after V lost 2 bases and J lost 8 bases. Germline-derived CDR1 and CDR2 are MNHEY and SMNVEV (reference sequence). The CDR3 has 18 residues. CDR3 residues: CASSLRWPSGTPRDEQFF. CDR3 DNA: TGTGCCAGCAGTTTAAGGTGGCCTAGCGGGACCCCGCGTGATGAGCAGTTCTTC.

The rearrangement links TRBV10-1 to TRBJ2-2; D gene uncertain. Germline lookup yields CDR1 WNHNN and CDR2 SYGVQD (reference sequence). V was shortened by 7 bases and J by 7 bases, with 13 bases between the two germline ends. The CDR3 runs 13 residues. This chain's CDR3 is CASNLRVGGELFF. Here the CDR3 DNA reads TGCGCCAGCAACCTTAGAGTCGGCGGGGAGCTGTTTTTT.

The rearrangement joins TRBV19 to TRBJ1-2; D remains ambiguous. Trimming took off 3 bases at V and 7 bases at J, with 12 bases between the two ends. Germline-derived CDR1 and CDR2 are LNHDA and SQIVND (reference sequence). The CDR3 sequence is 13 residues long. The CDR3 DNA follows: TGTGCCAGTAGTATTAGAGGGTCTCGTGGCTACACCTTC. It is translated as CASSIRGSRGYTF.

The chain joins TRBV6-5 to TRBJ2-7, with TRBD1 identical over 8 bases. The germline V gene has CDR1 MNHEY and CDR2 SVGAGI. CDR3 length equals 14 residues. Germline trimming cut 4 bases from V and 3 bases from J; bases unmatched to any gene: 5. CDR3 residues: CASSLLTGGYEQYF. The CDR3 DNA reads as TGTGCCAGCAGTTTGTTAACAGGGGGCTACGAGCAGTACTTC.

The chain joins TRBV28 to TRBJ1-6; D is unresolved. Per the germline V gene, CDR1 is MDHEN and CDR2 is SYDVKM. The V gene lost 2 bases and the J gene lost 8 bases, with 13 bases spanning the gap. The CDR3 length is 15 residues. CDR3 loop: CASSLGWSTDSPLHF. The CDR3 DNA reads as TGTGCCAGCAGTTTAGGATGGAGTACGGATTCACCCCTCCACTTT.

The genes are TRBV28 and TRBJ2-7; 8 bases are shared with TRBD2. CDR3 length equals 15 residues. The V segment lost 8 bases and the J segment 7 bases; nucleotides outside the gene matches: 16. Per germline, CDR1 MDHEN and CDR2 SYDVKM. The DNA of the CDR3 is TGTGCCAGCCCCCCCGCCACGGGAGGGCCACGGGAGCAGTACTTC. This encodes CASPPATGGPREQYF. Complete variable domain (other parts from reference TRBV28 and TRBJ2-7): DVKVTQSSRYLVKRTGEKVFLECVQDMDHENMFWYRQDPGLGLRLIYFSYDVKMKEKGDIPEGYSVSREKKERFSLILESASTNQTSMYLCASPPATGGPREQYFGPGTRLTVT.

This clone was seen once. The chain has TRBV7-9 and TRBJ1-1; possibly TRBD1 for D (5 bases). The V end lost 5 bases, the J end lost 3 bases, and 16 bases lay between the germline ends. This CDR3 region has 15 residues. The germline CDR1 and CDR2 sequences are SEHNR and FQNEAQ (reference sequence). The CDR3 region is CASSPGTFTDTEAFF. CDR3 DNA sequence: TGTGCCAGCAGCCCCGGGACCTTTACCGACACTGAAGCTTTCTTT.

The chain recombines TRBV9 with TRBJ2-1; TRBD2 matches 12 bases. The CDR3 runs 16 residues. V was pared by 4 bases and J by 4 bases, with 6 bases of the junction left unmatched. Germline assignment: CDR1 SGDLS and CDR2 YYNGEE. This CDR3 reads CASSPLAGGPYNEQFF. The CDR3 nucleotides are TGTGCCAGCAGCCCCCTAGCGGGAGGGCCTTACAATGAGCAGTTCTTC.

This chain joins TRBV7-2 and TRBJ2-7, with D uncertain. CDR3 length: 13 amino acids. With 1 base removed from V and 0 bases from J, the gap between germline ends came to 4 bases. Germline-derived CDR1 and CDR2 are SGHTA and FQGNSA. CDR3 DNA: TGTGCCAGCAGCTTAGATTTCTCCTACGAGCAGTACTTC. Translated: CASSLDFSYEQYF.

This chain uses TRBV19 with TRBJ2-1; a possible D gene is TRBD2 (6 bases). CDR3 length: 18 residues. V lost 8 bases to trimming and J lost 0 bases, with 23 bases between them. CDR1 and CDR2 (germline): LNHDA, SQIVND (reference sequence). CDR3 sequence: CASRIVGEAGPSYNEQFF. The CDR3 nucleotides are TGTGCCAGTCGGATCGTGGGGGAAGCGGGCCCCTCCTACAATGAGCAGTTCTTC.